Listed below are T cell receptor beta chains from one sample, sequenced in a study of blood T cell repertoires in COVID-19. Using immunoSEQ multiplex PCR, the repertoire was profiled, and TCRdb retains in-frame clones only, with some absent. The data show a few hundred thousand clones, roughly 85% seen once. Material for sequencing was peripheral blood. The receptors were sampled from a woman between 18 and 29 years old with acute or convalescent COVID-19. Each CDR3 is given with its conserved first and last residue. Each record gives: clone size, J gene, V gene, D gene, CDR3 DNA, CDR3 protein. D genes are given only for firm matches. The size entry is marked missing in some rows and otherwise reads once, few, many or a size class.

NA,TRBJ1-3,TRBV5-1,NA,TGCGCCAGCAGGGACAGTGGAAACACCATATATTTT,CASRDSGNTIYF
NA,TRBJ2-5,TRBV7-9,TRBD1,TGTGCCAGCAGCTACAGCTCCAGGGGGCTGGAGACCCAGTACTTC,CASSYSSRGLETQYF
NA,TRBJ2-4,TRBV6-2/TRBV6-3,TRBD2,TGTGCCAGCAGCGGTCTGGGACTAGCGGAAAAAAACATTCAGTACTTC,CASSGLGLAEKNIQYF
NA,TRBJ1-1,TRBV29-1,NA,TGCAGCGTGGACAGAAAAGGGAGGGCGGGGAACACTGAAGCTTTCTTT,CSVDRKGRAGNTEAFF
NA,TRBJ2-3,TRBV27,NA,TGTGCCAGCAGTTTCGGAGGGTATATAGATACGCAGTATTTT,CASSFGGYIDTQYF
NA,TRBJ2-7,TRBV6-5,TRBD1,TGTGCCAGCAGTTGGACACCTTGGACAGGGGGCTACGAGCAGTACTTC,CASSWTPWTGGYEQYF
NA,TRBJ1-2,TRBV7-6,NA,TGTGCCAGCAGCCCCCCAATATGGGGGCACGGCTACACCTTC,CASSPPIWGHGYTF
once,TRBJ2-1,TRBV19,NA,TGTGCCAGTAGTATAGTCCAAGCAGGGCACAATGAGCAGTTCTTC,CASSIVQAGHNEQFF
few,TRBJ1-4,TRBV7-2,TRBD1,TGTGCCAGCAGCTCGACAGGGGCTTTAAGTGAAAAACTGTTTTTT,CASSSTGALSEKLFF
once,TRBJ1-6,TRBV2,NA,TGTGCCAGCAGTGAAGCGCTTCAGCGGATGAGGAATTCACCCCTCCACTTT,CASSEALQRMRNSPLHF
NA,TRBJ2-1,TRBV10-3,TRBD2,TGTGCCATCCGACTAGCGGGAGTCGATGAGCAGTTCTTC,CAIRLAGVDEQFF
NA,TRBJ1-5,TRBV2,TRBD1,TGTGCCAGCAGCAGGACAGGGGAGAGCAATCAGCCCCAGCATTTT,CASSRTGESNQPQHF
NA,TRBJ2-1,TRBV19,TRBD2,TGTGCCAGTAGTAGCTGGGACTATTCTTTAGATGAGCAGTTCTTC,CASSSWDYSLDEQFF
NA,TRBJ1-4,TRBV5-1,NA,TGCGCCAGCAGCCAACAGGGATCTACGGGTGAAAAACTGTTTTTT,CASSQQGSTGEKLFF
NA,TRBJ2-1,TRBV28,NA,TGTGCCAGCACCCTATTGGTATTGGGGGGAGACAATGAGCAGTTCTTC,CASTLLVLGGDNEQFF
NA,TRBJ2-7,TRBV2,TRBD1,TGTGCCAGCAGTGCTTATGGACAGGGGCCCTACGAGCAGTACTTC,CASSAYGQGPYEQYF
NA,TRBJ2-2,TRBV5-4,TRBD2,TGTGCCAGCAGCCACACCAGGGAGCGGGAGGGCGACCGGGGAGCTGTTTTT,CASSHTREREGDRGAVF
NA,TRBJ1-1,TRBV14,NA,TGTGCCAGCAGCCCTCTCTATAACACTGAAGCTTTCTTT,CASSPLYNTEAFF
NA,TRBJ1-4,TRBV3-1/TRBV3-2,NA,TGTGCCACCGGGGGGGCCTCTAATGAAAAACTGTTTTTT,CATGGASNEKLFF
few,TRBJ1-6,TRBV2,NA,TGTGCCAGCAGTGGTGGGACTCGGGGTGGTAATTCACCCCTCCACTTT,CASSGGTRGGNSPLHF
NA,TRBJ2-1,TRBV2,TRBD2,TGTGCCAGCACCGTAGGGCTAGCGGGAGAGAATGAGCAGTTCTTC,CASTVGLAGENEQFF
NA,TRBJ2-1,TRBV10-3,NA,TGTGCCATCAGTACCAGCGGTAACAATGAGCAGTTCTTC,CAISTSGNNEQFF
few,TRBJ1-2,TRBV5-5,TRBD1,TGTGCCAGCAGCCCAGGACAGGGTGGTGGCTACACCTTC,CASSPGQGGGYTF
NA,TRBJ2-3,TRBV7-2,TRBD2,TGTGCCAGCAGCTACCCCGGGAGGGGGGACACAGATACGCAGTATTTT,CASSYPGRGDTDTQYF
NA,TRBJ2-7,TRBV5-1,TRBD1,TGCGCCAGCAGCATCAGTACAGGGGGCCACGAGCAGTACTTC,CASSISTGGHEQYF
NA,TRBJ2-1,TRBV2,NA,TGTGCCAGCAGTGATGGGGACGGGGGTTACAATGAGCAGTTCTTC,CASSDGDGGYNEQFF
NA,TRBJ1-4,TRBV10-1,TRBD1,TGCGCCAGCAGTGGAACCGGGACAGGGGGAAGGGGTCGTGAAAAACTGTTTTTT,CASSGTGTGGRGREKLFF
NA,TRBJ1-4,TRBV14,NA,TGTGCCAGCAGCCAAGATCTTAAGGGGCGGAATGAAAAACTGTTTTTT,CASSQDLKGRNEKLFF
NA,TRBJ2-1,TRBV30,TRBD2,TGTGCCTGGAGGCTAGCGGGAGTATTGTACAATGAGCAGTTCTTC,CAWRLAGVLYNEQFF
NA,TRBJ2-3,TRBV6-5,TRBD2,TGTGCCAGCAGTTACTCGGGGACTAGCGGCCTAGATACGCAGTATTTT,CASSYSGTSGLDTQYF
NA,TRBJ1-6,TRBV12-2,NA,TGTGCAAGTCGCTTTAATCGACAGGGCGAACTACTGAGCTCCTATAATTCACCCCTCCACTTT,CASRFNRQGELLSSYNSPLHF
NA,TRBJ2-1,TRBV11-3,NA,TGTGCCAGCAGCCAGAACGGGCTAGCCCCGTGGGGCAATGAGCAGTTCTTC,CASSQNGLAPWGNEQFF
NA,TRBJ1-6,TRBV9,TRBD1,TGTGCCAGCAGCCGCGTAGGAGGAAGGACAGGGGCTAATTCACCCCTCCACTTT,CASSRVGGRTGANSPLHF